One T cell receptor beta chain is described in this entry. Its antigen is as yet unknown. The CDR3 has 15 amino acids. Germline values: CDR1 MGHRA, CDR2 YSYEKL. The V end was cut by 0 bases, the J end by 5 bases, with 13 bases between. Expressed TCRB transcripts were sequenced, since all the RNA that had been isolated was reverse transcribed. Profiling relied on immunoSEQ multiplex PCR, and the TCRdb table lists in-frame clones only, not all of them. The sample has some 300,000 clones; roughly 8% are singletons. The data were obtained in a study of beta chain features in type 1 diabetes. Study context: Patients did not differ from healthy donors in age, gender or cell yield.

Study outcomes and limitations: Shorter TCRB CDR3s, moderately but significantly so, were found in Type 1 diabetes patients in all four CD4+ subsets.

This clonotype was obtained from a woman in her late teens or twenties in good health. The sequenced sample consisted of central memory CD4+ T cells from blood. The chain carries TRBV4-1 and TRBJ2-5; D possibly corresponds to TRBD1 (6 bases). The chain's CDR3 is CASSQDSRGSETQYF. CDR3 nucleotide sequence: TGCGCCAGCAGCCAAGATTCCAGGGGCTCGGAGACCCAGTACTTC.